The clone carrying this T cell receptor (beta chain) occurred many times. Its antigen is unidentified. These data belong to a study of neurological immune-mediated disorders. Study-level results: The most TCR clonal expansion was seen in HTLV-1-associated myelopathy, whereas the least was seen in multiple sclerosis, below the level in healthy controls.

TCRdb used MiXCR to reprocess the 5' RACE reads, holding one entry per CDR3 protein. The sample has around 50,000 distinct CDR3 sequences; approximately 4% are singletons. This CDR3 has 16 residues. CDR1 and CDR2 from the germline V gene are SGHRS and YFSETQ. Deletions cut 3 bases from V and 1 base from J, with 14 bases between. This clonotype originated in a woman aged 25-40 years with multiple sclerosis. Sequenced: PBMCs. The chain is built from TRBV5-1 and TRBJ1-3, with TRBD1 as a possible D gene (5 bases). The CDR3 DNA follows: TGCGCCAGCAGCTCGGCCGCAGGGTTGTCTGGAAACACCATATATTTT. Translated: CASSSAAGLSGNTIYF. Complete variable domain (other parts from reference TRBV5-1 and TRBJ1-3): KAGVTQTPRYLIKTRGQQVTLSCSPISGHRSVSWYQQTPGQGLQFLFEYFSETQRNKGNFPGRFSGRQFSNSRSEMNVSTLELGDSALYLCASSSAAGLSGNTIYFGEGSWLTVV.